This note documents a single TCR beta chain sequence. The source of the sample is a study of blood T cell repertoires in COVID-19. Study in general: Some COVID-19 samples were acute and others convalescent; all came from the United States, Italy and Spain. From T cells, B-cell-depleted T cells, or PBMCs came the material, which was cDNA or gDNA.

Source study methods: Estimated nucleated cell counts came from reference gene primer amplification. The protocol was immunoSEQ multiplex PCR, while the TCRdb copy is restricted to in-frame clones and leaves out a portion. The D gene and trimming were derived from the DNA, and the V and J assignments and clone size from that table. The sample lists 45,000 to 70,000 clones; roughly 89% were seen once. The CDR3 has 14 residues. Per germline, CDR1 SGHDT and CDR2 YYEEEE. The V and J ends lost 3 bases and 3 bases respectively, with 13 bases between them. Sequenced sample: peripheral blood. The clonotype was recovered from a woman aged 55-75 years with COVID-19, enrolled during active disease. The V call is TRBV5-6, the J call TRBJ2-7, with a tentative D call TRBD1 (6 bases). The CDR3 DNA sequence: TGTGCCAGCAGCTCAGGGTTAGGGGGCTACGAGCAGTACTTC. It specifies CASSSGLGGYEQYF.